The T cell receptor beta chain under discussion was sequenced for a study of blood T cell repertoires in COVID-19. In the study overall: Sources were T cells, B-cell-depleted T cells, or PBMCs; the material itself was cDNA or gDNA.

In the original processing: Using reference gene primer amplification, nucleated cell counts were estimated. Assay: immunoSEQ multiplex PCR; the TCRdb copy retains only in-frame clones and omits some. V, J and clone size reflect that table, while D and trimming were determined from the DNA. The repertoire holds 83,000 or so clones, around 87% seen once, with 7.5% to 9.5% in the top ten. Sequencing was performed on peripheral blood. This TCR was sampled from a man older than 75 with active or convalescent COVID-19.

CDR3 bases: TGTGCCAGCAGTTACTCCGGGACAGGGAATGAAAAACTGTTTTTT. It encodes CASSYSGTGNEKLFF. The chain uses TRBV6-6 and TRBJ1-4; 9 nucleotides agree with TRBD1. The CDR3 is 15 residues long. J gave up 5 bases and V 0 bases, and 1 base lay outside the gene matches. Germline values: CDR1 MNHNY, CDR2 SVGAGI (reference sequence).